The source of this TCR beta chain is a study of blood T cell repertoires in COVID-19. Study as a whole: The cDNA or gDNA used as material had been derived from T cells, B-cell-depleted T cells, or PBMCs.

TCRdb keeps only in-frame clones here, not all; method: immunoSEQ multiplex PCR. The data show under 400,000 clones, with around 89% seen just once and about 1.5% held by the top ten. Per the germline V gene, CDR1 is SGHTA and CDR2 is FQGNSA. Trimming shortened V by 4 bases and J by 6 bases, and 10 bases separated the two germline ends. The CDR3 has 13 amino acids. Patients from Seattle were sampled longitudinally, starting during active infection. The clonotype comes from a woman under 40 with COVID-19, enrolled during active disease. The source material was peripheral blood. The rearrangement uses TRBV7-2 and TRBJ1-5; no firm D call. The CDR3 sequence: CASSSAGAQPQHF. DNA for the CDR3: TGTGCCAGCAGCTCGGCGGGAGCTCAGCCCCAGCATTTT.